This TCR beta chain was obtained from a study of blood T cell repertoires in COVID-19. Looking at the study overall: Acute and convalescent COVID-19 specimens originated in the United States, Italy and Spain. T cells, B-cell-depleted T cells, or PBMCs provided the cDNA or gDNA that served as material.

Germline V gene sequence: CDR1 SGHTA, CDR2 FQGTGA. The CDR3 consists of 18 residues. The ends were cut back, 0 bases at V and 4 bases at J, with 19 bases in the middle. Authors' analysis steps: How many nucleated cells were present was estimated from reference gene primer amplification. Sequencing was performed with immunoSEQ multiplex PCR; in TCRdb, only in-frame clones are kept and a portion is missing. V, J and clone size reflect that table, while D and trimming were determined from the DNA. The profile shows under 150,000 clones, roughly 84% of them singletons. The origin of this receptor is a woman in her seventies who had recovered from COVID-19. The sample comprised peripheral blood. This chain links TRBV7-3 with TRBJ1-5; weak D call: TRBD1 (5 bases). In DNA, the CDR3 is TGTGCCAGCAGCTTAACCGGGACTAGGATAATCTCAAATCAGCCCCAGCATTTT. Translating it yields CASSLTGTRIISNQPQHF. Full variable domain (outside the CDR3, taken from reference TRBV7-3 and TRBJ1-5): GAGVSQTPSNKVTEKGKYVELRCDPISGHTALYWYRQSLGQGPEFLIYFQGTGAADDSGLPNDRFFAVRPEGSVSTLKIQRTERGDSAVYLCASSLTGTRIISNQPQHFGDGTRLSIL.